Reported below is one T cell receptor beta chain. It lacks a known antigen. No much larger clonotype is one base removed from it; base qualities were not supplied. Whole blood was collected in K2EDTA tubes by collaborating institutions according to the institutions' own protocols. For TCRbeta analysis, collaborators shipped samples as frozen whole blood, isolated PBMCs, or DNA extracted from either of those sample types. TCRbeta CDR3 regions were amplified from genomic DNA by means of the immunoSEQ Assay, a bias-controlled multiplex PCR. The published analysis was carried out like this. Nucleated cell counts per sample were estimated from amplification of reference gene primers within the assay. To quantify the absolute abundance of each unique TCRbeta CDR3 rearrangement, sequence reads were collapsed and filtered. For each sample, productive Simpson clonality was calculated by taking the square root of Simpson's diversity index across productive rearrangements. In its TCRdb copy, this immuneACCESS table keeps in-frame sequences only and misses some clones. Where compared with another copy, unresolved V genes explain less than half of these, and the others have no known cause. That table is the source of V, J and clone size, and D and trimming were worked out from the DNA. In this sample the table shows some 150,000 clones, under 90% of which occur a single time. The ten biggest clones cover 8.4% of the sample.

The germline V gene encodes CDR1 ENHRY and CDR2 SYGVKD. Between the V and J ends, shortened by 2 bases and 4 bases respectively, the junction contains 5 bases. Including cysteine and phenylalanine, the CDR3 has 12 amino acids. Solely the CDR3 DNA is kept, with 36 bases framed from the first base. This sample stems from a study of blood T cell repertoires in COVID-19 (dated by TCRdb to between 2020 and 2021). Context from the whole study: The collaborator samples originated in the United States, Italy and Spain and spanned the acute and convalescent phases of COVID-19. The prospective study material was composed of cDNA or gDNA derived from T cells, B-cell-depleted T cells, or PBMCs. The dataset comprised deeply sampled blood TCRbeta repertoires from subjects exposed to, actively infected with, or recovered from COVID-19. The repertoires were released in a freely available public database meant as a resource for research on the immune response to SARS-CoV-2. The samples were drawn from the first 160 participants of the ongoing ImmuneRACE study and from 1,254 subjects provided by 6 global collaborators. A de-identified subject ID, COVID-19 status, age in years and sex were almost always included in the sample metadata. Where available, HLA class I and class II types were taken from metadata supplied by the sample provider and were not determined by assay-based typing.

Here is what the overall study found, with its caveats: How much clinical and demographic metadata was included differed by source and by participant, and the metadata was provided uncurated.

This receptor was identified in a woman aged 55 to 70 with active or convalescent COVID-19. The specimen sequenced was peripheral blood. This chain joins TRBV10-3 to TRBJ2-5; TRBD2 might be the D gene, on 5 matching bases. CDR3 loop: CAISEAGETQYF. The DNA is as follows: TGTGCCATCAGTGAGGCGGGAGAGACCCAGTACTTC.